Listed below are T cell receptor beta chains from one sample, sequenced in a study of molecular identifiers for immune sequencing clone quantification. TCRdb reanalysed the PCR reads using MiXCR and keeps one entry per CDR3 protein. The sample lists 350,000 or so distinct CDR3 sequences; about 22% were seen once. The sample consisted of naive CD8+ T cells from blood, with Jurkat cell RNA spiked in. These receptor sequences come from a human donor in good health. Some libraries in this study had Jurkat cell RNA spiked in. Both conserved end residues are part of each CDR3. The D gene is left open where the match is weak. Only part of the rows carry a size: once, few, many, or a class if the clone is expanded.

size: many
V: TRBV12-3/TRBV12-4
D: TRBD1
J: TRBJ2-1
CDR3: CASSQDRGLTDEQFF
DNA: TGTGCCAGCAGCCAGGACAGGGGGCTGACGGATGAGCAGTTCTTC

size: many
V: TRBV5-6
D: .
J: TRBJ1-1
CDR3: CASNTGSYTEAFF
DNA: TGTGCCAGTAATACAGGCAGCTACACTGAAGCTTTCTTT

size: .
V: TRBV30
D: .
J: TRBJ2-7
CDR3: CAWGYNYEQYF
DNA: TGTGCCTGGGGGTATAACTACGAGCAGTACTTC

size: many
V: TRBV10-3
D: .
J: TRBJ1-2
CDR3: CAIGQGGTYGYTF
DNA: TGTGCCATCGGGCAGGGAGGGACATATGGCTACACCTTC

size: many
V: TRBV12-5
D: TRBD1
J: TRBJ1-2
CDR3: CASGPGQGADRQGYTF
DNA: TGTGCTAGTGGTCCCGGACAGGGGGCAGATCGACAGGGCTACACCTTC

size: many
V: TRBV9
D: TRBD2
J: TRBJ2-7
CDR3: CASSPGGGGYEQYF
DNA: TGTGCCAGCAGCCCCGGGGGGGGAGGATACGAGCAGTACTTC

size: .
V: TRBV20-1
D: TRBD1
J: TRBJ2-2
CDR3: CSARGWSGGVFSAWELFF
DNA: TGCAGTGCTAGAGGGTGGTCAGGGGGCGTTTTTTCGGCCTGGGAGCTGTTTTTT

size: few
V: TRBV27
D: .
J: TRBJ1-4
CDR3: CASSLLTELNEKLFF
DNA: TGTGCCAGCAGTTTACTGACAGAGCTTAATGAAAAACTGTTTTTT

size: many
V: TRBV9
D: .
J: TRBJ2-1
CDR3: CASSRAGYNEQFF
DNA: TGTGCCAGCAGCCGTGCGGGGTACAATGAGCAGTTCTTC

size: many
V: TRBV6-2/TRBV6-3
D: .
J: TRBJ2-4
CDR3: CASSHRSVFLVQYF
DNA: TGTGCCAGCAGCCACCGTTCGGTTTTCCTCGTTCAGTACTTC

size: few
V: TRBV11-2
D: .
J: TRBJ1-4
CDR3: CASSLRATNEKLFF
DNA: TGTGCCAGCAGCTTACGAGCAACTAATGAAAAACTGTTTTTT

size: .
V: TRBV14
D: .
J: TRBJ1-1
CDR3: CASSQDRGTEALF
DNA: TGTGCCAGCAGCCAAGATCGGGGGACTGAAGCTCTCTTT

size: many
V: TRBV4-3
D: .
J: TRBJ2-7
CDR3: CASSPGASSYEQYF
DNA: TGCGCCAGCAGCCCCGGGGCTAGCTCCTACGAGCAGTACTTC

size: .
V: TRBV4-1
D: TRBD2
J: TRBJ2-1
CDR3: CASSQGTSGGINEQFF
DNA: TGCGCCAGCAGCCAAGGGACTAGCGGGGGCATCAATGAGCAGTTCTTC

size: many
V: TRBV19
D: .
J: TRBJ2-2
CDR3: CASLRGPGELFF
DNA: TGTGCCAGCCTGAGGGGCCCCGGGGAGCTGTTTTTT

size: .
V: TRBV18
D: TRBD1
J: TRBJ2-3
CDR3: CASSPFRGQGVADTQYF
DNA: TGTGCCAGCTCACCATTTCGGGGACAGGGAGTCGCAGATACGCAGTATTTT

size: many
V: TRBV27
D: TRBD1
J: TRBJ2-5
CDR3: CASSPTWDSGETQYF
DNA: TGTGCCAGCAGTCCTACCTGGGACAGTGGCGAGACCCAGTACTTC

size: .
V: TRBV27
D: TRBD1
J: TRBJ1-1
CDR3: CASRQQGRDTEAFF
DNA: TGTGCCAGCAGGCAACAGGGGAGGGACACTGAAGCTTTCTTT

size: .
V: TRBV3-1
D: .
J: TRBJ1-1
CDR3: CASSPPLGQGRTEAFF
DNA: TGTGCCAGCAGCCCCCCTCTTGGGCAGGGTCGGACTGAAGCTTTCTTT

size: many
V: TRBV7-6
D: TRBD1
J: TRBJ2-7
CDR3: CASSPGTGLRGYEQYF
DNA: TGTGCCAGCAGCCCCGGGACAGGGCTAAGGGGCTACGAGCAGTACTTC

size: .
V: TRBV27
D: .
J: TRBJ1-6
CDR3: CASSLSLGGFSSPLHF
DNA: TGTGCCAGCAGTTTATCGTTGGGAGGGTTCAGCTCACCCCTCCACTTT

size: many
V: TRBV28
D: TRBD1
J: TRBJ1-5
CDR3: CASSWTGESNQPQHF
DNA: TGTGCCAGCAGTTGGACAGGGGAAAGCAATCAGCCCCAGCATTTT

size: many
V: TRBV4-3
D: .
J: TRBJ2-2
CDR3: CASSQDSRAGELFF
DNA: TGCGCCAGCAGCCAAGATAGCAGGGCCGGGGAGCTGTTTTTT

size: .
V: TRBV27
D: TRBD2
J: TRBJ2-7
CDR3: CASSSDPGLAGFYEQYF
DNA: TGTGCCAGCAGTTCCGACCCGGGACTAGCGGGGTTCTACGAGCAGTACTTC

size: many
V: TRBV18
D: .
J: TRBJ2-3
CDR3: CASSPPADSTDTQYF
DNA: TGTGCCAGCTCACCACCGGCGGATAGCACAGATACGCAGTATTTT

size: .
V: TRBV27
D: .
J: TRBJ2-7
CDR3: CASSSTPWEQYF
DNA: TGTGCCAGCAGTTCGACACCTTGGGAGCAGTACTTC